The 19 T cell receptor beta chains given below trace back to one sample, sequenced in a study of blood T cells in healthy people across ages. Alongside a J-beta primer mix, a sample-barcoded 5' primer served in a second PCR lasting about 7 to 12 cycles. MiXCR, applied by TCRdb to the 5' RACE reads, yields one record per CDR3 protein. The sample holds around 820,000 distinct CDR3 sequences, 20% to 30% seen once. These same records also appear under a second study, on T cells of mothers and their children.

The source material was blood. All receptors come from a boy between 10 and 17 years old in good health.

This clonotype is a singleton in its sample. The J gene is TRBJ2-5, the V gene TRBV5-1, with TRBD1 matching 9 bases. The DNA matches TRBJ2-1 better at its end, which makes the J call doubtful. The CDR3 consists of 15 residues. Germline V gene sequence: CDR1 SGHRS, CDR2 YFSETQ. The CDR3 is CASSLERTGVNEQFF. Written as DNA, the CDR3 is TGCGCCAGCAGCTTGGAGCGGACAGGGGTAAATGAGCAGTTCTTC.

At least ten counts were recorded for this clonotype. The V call is TRBV29-1, the J call TRBJ1-2, with D possibly TRBD1 on 6 matching bases. The germline V gene encodes CDR1 SQVTM and CDR2 ANQGSEA. The CDR3 has 12 amino acids. V dropped 7 bases and J dropped 3 bases, with 12 bases sitting between them. The CDR3 coding sequence is TGCAGCGGTACAGGGACGGACTATGGCTACACCTTC. Amino acid sequence: CSGTGTDYGYTF.

This clonotype has just a few counts. This sequence joins TRBV6-5 and TRBJ1-2; 7 nucleotides match TRBD1. CDR1 is MNHEY and CDR2 is SVGAGI in the germline V gene. With V trimmed by 4 bases and J by 3 bases, 11 bases remained unmatched. The CDR3 contains 16 residues. The CDR3 is CASSSGLEGQHYGYTF. The CDR3 DNA is TGTGCCAGCAGTTCCGGACTCGAGGGACAGCACTATGGCTACACCTTC.

This clonotype was counted between two and nine times. At one boundary the junction diverges from the germline segment, which might be a read error. The genes are TRBV2 and TRBJ1-4; 8 bases match TRBD1. CDR3 length: 15 amino acids. Germline-derived CDR1 and CDR2 are SNHLY and FYNNEI. The CDR3 reads CASREQGVSNEKLFF. The CDR3 nucleotides are TGTGCCAGCAGAGAACAGGGGGTCTCTAACGAAAAACTGTTTTTT.

This clonotype was detected a few times. The chain uses TRBV4-3 and TRBJ2-4; D possibly corresponds to TRBD1 (5 bases). Germline V gives CDR1 LGHNA, CDR2 YSLEER. The V and J ends lost 0 bases and 0 bases respectively, with 12 bases between them. The CDR3 runs 17 residues. The CDR3, as DNA: TGCGCCAGCAGCCAAGATGGCGCAGGGTTAGCCAAAAACATTCAGTACTTC. Translation: CASSQDGAGLAKNIQYF.

The table lists this clonotype with a few counts. The rearrangement links TRBV15 to TRBJ2-7; 9 bases agree with TRBD1. This CDR3 is 15 amino acids long. Germline V CDR1 and CDR2: LNHNV, YYDKDF (reference sequence). The J segment lost 1 base and the V segment lost 3 bases, leaving 4 bases of the junction unmatched. The CDR3 DNA reads TGTGCCACCAGCAGCCGACAGGGGGGATCCTACGAGCAGTACTTC. As protein: CATSSRQGGSYEQYF.

The chain joins TRBV20-1 to TRBJ2-6, with unresolved D. The CDR3 covers 15 residues. CDR1 DFQATT and CDR2 SNEGSKA come from the germline V gene (reference sequence). V lost 0 bases, J lost 1 base, and 7 bases lay in between. CDR3 residues: CSARDWLSGANVLTF. The CDR3 bases are TGCAGTGCTAGAGATTGGTTGTCTGGGGCCAACGTCCTGACTTTC.

This clonotype was detected only a few times. The gene calls are TRBV7-9 and TRBJ2-1; TRBD2 aligns across 7 bases. Trimming removed 1 base from V and 0 bases from J; junction bases left unmatched: 6. Per germline, CDR1 SEHNR and CDR2 FQNEAQ (reference sequence). The CDR3 spans 17 residues. The CDR3 sequence is CASSLGLADFSYNEQFF. CDR3 DNA: TGTGCCAGCAGCTTAGGTCTAGCGGACTTCTCCTACAATGAGCAGTTCTTC.

This clonotype occurred a few times. The chain uses TRBV29-1 and TRBJ2-5; possibly TRBD1 for D (5 bases). The assigned J gene may be wrong: the sequence end matches TRBJ2-1 better. Germline V gene data show CDR1 as SQVTM and CDR2 as ANQGSEA. The CDR3 covers 14 residues. The CDR3 DNA follows: TGCAGCGTTGAAGACAGGGAAAATGTCAATGAGCAGTTCTTC. Translated: CSVEDRENVNEQFF.

The rearrangement links TRBV29-1 to TRBJ2-2; 9 positions match TRBD1. Germline loops: CDR1 SQVTM, CDR2 ANQGSEA. The ends lost 6 bases at V and 2 bases at J; junction bases unmatched: 4. This CDR3 has 14 residues. The DNA for the CDR3 is TGCAGCGTGCCGGGACAGGGAAACACCGGGGAGCTGTTTTTT. Translating gives CSVPGQGNTGELFF.

This chain uses TRBV11-2 with TRBJ1-3, with D possibly being TRBD1 (5 bases). The CDR3 has 13 residues. Trimming removed 9 bases at V and 4 bases at J, with 13 bases between. Germline CDR1 SGHAT, CDR2 FQNNGV. CDR3 coding DNA: TGTGCCAGTACGTGGGGGACCGGAAACACCATATATTTT. Residues: CASTWGTGNTIYF.

V gene TRBV29-1 combines with J gene TRBJ1-4; D is unclear. V shed 7 bases and J shed 3 bases, with 12 bases lying between them. The CDR3 is 13 residues long. Per germline, CDR1 SQVTM and CDR2 ANQGSEA. The CDR3 spells CSAARAANEKLFF. The CDR3 DNA sequence: TGCAGCGCTGCTCGGGCGGCTAATGAAAAACTGTTTTTT.

V is TRBV7-9 and J is TRBJ2-5; D is undetermined. The CDR3 is 13 amino acids. Germline V CDR1 and CDR2: SEHNR, FQNEAQ (reference sequence). Deletions cut 5 bases from V and 5 bases from J, with 12 bases between. The CDR3 is CASSPPLMETQYF. In DNA, the CDR3 is TGTGCCAGCAGCCCCCCTTTAATGGAGACCCAGTACTTC.

Only a few counts were recorded for this clonotype. A junction boundary mismatches the germline segment, possibly from a read error. The chain is built from TRBV15 and TRBJ2-1; no clear D gene. Germline V gene lookup returns CDR1 LNHNV and CDR2 YYDKDF (reference sequence). The CDR3 sequence is 14 residues long. CDR3 coding DNA: TGTGCCACCAGCAGTCCGCGGTCCTACAATGAGCGGTTCTTC. Protein product: CATSSPRSYNERFF. Full variable domain (rest looked up from reference TRBV15 and TRBJ2-1): DAMVIQNPRYQVTQFGKPVTLSCSQTLNHNVMYWYQQKSSQAPKLLFHYYDKDFNNEADTPDNFQSRRPNTSFCFLDIRSPGLGDTAMYLCATSSPRSYNERFFGPGTRLTVL.

The chain uses TRBV18 and TRBJ2-5, with D maybe TRBD2 (5 bases). Trimming left V 3 bases short and J 2 bases short, with 13 bases between. The CDR3 length is 15 residues. CDR1 and CDR2 from the germline V gene are KGHSH and LQKENI. DNA of the CDR3: TGTGCCAGCTCACCTACAGCAGGCGGGCAAGAGACCCAGTACTTC. This gives the protein CASSPTAGGQETQYF.

This clonotype has more than one count but fewer than ten. The V gene is TRBV20-1, the J gene TRBJ2-5; 8 positions agree with TRBD1. The CDR3 spans 15 residues. Germline CDR1 is DFQATT and CDR2 is SNEGSKA (reference sequence). J was trimmed by 5 bases and V by 4 bases; bases with no gene match: 12. The CDR3 DNA is TGCAGTGCTAAAGTCGACAGGGGATTAGGGGAGACCCAGTACTTC. The encoded protein is CSAKVDRGLGETQYF.

CDR3 nucleotides: TGTGCCAGCAGCCCCGACGGCGGGGACTATGGCTACACCTTC. Translation gives CASSPDGGDYGYTF. The chain joins TRBV3-1 to TRBJ1-2; D remains unclear. This CDR3 is built from 14 residues. CDR1 is LGHDT and CDR2 is YNNKEL in the germline V gene (reference sequence). The V end lost 4 bases, the J end lost 3 bases, and 12 bases lay between the germline ends.

For this clonotype: One junction end does not reproduce the germline sequence, and a read error may be involved. The chain employs TRBV29-1 and TRBJ1-2, with D perhaps TRBD1 (6 bases). CDR3 length: 13 amino acids. Germline-derived CDR1 and CDR2 are SQVTM and ANQGSEA. Written as DNA, the CDR3 is TGCAGCGTTGACGGTTGGGGGGCGCATGGCCACACCTTC. It yields the protein CSVDGWGAHGHTF.

The rearrangement uses TRBV28 and TRBJ2-3; 7 bases match TRBD1. The J segment lost 2 bases and the V segment lost 4 bases, leaving 3 bases of the junction unmatched. This CDR3 is built from 14 residues. The V gene's germline CDR1 is MDHEN and CDR2 SYDVKM. The CDR3 protein is CASSSTGVTDTQYF. In DNA, the CDR3 is TGTGCCAGCAGTTCCACAGGGGTCACAGATACGCAGTATTTT. Based on the CDR3 plus reference TRBV28 and TRBJ2-3, the full variable domain is DVKVTQSSRYLVKRTGEKVFLECVQDMDHENMFWYRQDPGLGLRLIYFSYDVKMKEKGDIPEGYSVSREKKERFSLILESASTNQTSMYLCASSSTGVTDTQYFGPGTRLTVL.